This T cell receptor beta chain was found in a study of blood T cell repertoires in COVID-19. Here immunoSEQ multiplex PCR was the method, and the copy in TCRdb shows in-frame clones only, minus some. The table lists some 250,000 clones, roughly four fifths of them singletons, with around 7.2% in the top ten. Trimming stripped 5 bases from V and 7 bases from J, with 12 bases between. Germline V gene sequence: CDR1 DFQATT, CDR2 SNEGSKA (reference sequence). The CDR3 has 11 residues. This TCR was sampled from a woman aged 80 or over with COVID-19, enrolled during active disease. Sequenced input: peripheral blood. The V gene is TRBV20-1, the J gene TRBJ2-7; weak D call: TRBD2 (7 bases). The DNA of the CDR3 is TGCAGTGCTGCGAGGGGGGGTGAGCAGTACTTC. Its translation is CSAARGGEQYF.